This TCR beta chain was sequenced during a study of blood T cell repertoires in COVID-19. Study-wide context: Both acute and convalescent COVID-19 samples were obtained from the United States, Italy and Spain.

Clones were read by immunoSEQ multiplex PCR, and TCRdb kept only the in-frame ones, dropping some. Among around 230,000 clones, around 86% were seen once, and the ten largest hold about 4%. CDR1 KGHSH and CDR2 LQKENI come from the germline V gene. The CDR3 extends over 13 amino acids. V lost 1 base and J lost 8; bases outside the gene matches: 2. Adults between about 18 and 89 years of age took part from about two dozen US areas. Sequencing used PBMCs or T cells enriched from blood (not recorded which). The chain recombines TRBV18 with TRBJ1-1, with 9 nucleotides matching TRBD1. The receptor's source is a woman in her thirties or forties with acute COVID-19. CDR3 sequence: CASSPRGTGEAFF. CDR3 DNA: TGTGCCAGCTCACCACGAGGGACAGGGGAAGCTTTCTTT.